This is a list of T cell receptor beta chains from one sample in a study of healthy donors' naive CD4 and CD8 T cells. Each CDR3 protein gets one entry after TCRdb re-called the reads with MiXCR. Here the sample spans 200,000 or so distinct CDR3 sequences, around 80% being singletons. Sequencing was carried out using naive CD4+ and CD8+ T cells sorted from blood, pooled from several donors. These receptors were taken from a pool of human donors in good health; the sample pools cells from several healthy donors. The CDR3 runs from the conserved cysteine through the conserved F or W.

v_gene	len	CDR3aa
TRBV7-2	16	CASSPGDRPKVETQYF
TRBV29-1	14	CSVSRESKTYGYTF
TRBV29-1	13	CSVAIGQGETQYF
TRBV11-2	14	CASSPGTATYEQYF
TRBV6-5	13	CASGTQGYYGYTF
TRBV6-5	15	CASSYSRPARDTQYF
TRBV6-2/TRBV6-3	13	CASSYGRWARAFF
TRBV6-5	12	CASSDNDHEQYF
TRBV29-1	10	CSGLVGEQFF
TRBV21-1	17	CASSILARPRSALMQYF
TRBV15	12	CATSYKLSEQYF
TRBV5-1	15	CASSLGQVYTDTQYF
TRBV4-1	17	CASSQDSVAVTYNEQFF